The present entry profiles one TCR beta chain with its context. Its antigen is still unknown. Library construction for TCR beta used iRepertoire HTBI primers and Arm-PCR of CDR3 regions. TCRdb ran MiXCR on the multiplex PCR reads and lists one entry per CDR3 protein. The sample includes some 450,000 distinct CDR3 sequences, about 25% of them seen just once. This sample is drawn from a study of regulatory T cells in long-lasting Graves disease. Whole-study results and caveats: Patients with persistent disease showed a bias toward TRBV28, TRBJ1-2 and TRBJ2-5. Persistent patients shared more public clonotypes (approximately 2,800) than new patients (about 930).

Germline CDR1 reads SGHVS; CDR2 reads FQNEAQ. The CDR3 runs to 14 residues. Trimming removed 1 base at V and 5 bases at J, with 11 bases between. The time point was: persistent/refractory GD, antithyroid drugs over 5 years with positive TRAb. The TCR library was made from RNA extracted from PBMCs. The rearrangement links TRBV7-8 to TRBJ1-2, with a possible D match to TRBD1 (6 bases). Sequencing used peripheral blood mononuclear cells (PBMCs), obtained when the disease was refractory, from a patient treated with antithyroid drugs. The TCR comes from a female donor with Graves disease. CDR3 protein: CASSLVVQGYGYTF. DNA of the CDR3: TGTGCCAGCAGCTTAGTTGTGCAGGGGTATGGCTACACCTTC.